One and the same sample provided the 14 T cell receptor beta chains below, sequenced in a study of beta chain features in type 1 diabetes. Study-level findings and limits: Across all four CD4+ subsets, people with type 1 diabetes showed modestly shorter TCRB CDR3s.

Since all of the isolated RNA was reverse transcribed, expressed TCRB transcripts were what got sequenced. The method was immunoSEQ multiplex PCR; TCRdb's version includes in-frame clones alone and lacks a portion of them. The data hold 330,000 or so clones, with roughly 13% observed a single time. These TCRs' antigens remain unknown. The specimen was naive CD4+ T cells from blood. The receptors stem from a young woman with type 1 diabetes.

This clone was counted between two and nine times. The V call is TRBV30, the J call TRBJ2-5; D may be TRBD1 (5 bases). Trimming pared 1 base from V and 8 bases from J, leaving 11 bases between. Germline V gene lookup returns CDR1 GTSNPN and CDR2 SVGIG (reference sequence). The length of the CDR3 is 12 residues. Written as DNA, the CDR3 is TGTGCCTGGAGTGGGACACCCCTAACCCAGTACTTC. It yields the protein CAWSGTPLTQYF.

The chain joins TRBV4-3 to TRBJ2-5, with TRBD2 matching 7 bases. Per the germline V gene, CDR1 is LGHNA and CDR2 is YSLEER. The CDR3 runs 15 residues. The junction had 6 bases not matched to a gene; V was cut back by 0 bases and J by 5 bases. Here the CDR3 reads CASSQEERGWETQYF. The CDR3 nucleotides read TGCGCCAGCAGCCAAGAGGAGCGGGGTTGGGAGACCCAGTACTTC.

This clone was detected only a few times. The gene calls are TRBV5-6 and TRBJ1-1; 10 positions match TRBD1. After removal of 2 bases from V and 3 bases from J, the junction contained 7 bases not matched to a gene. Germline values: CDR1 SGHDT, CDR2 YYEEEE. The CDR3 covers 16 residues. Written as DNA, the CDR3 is TGTGCCAGCAGCTTTTTGGACAGGGGGGGATACACTGAAGCTTTCTTT. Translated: CASSFLDRGGYTEAFF.

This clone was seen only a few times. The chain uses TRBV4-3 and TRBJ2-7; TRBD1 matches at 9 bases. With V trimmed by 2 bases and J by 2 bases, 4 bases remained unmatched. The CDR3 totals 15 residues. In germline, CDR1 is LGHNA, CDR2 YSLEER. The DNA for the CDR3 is TGCGCCAGCAGCCAATACCGGGACAGGGCCTACGAGCAGTACTTC. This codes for CASSQYRDRAYEQYF.

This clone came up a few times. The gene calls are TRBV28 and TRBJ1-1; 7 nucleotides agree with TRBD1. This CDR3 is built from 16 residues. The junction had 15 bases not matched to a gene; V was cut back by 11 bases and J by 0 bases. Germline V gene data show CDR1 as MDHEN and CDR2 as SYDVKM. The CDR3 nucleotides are TGTGCCGCCTCTCGAGGGGGCGCACGGATGAACACTGAAGCTTTCTTT. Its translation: CAASRGGARMNTEAFF.

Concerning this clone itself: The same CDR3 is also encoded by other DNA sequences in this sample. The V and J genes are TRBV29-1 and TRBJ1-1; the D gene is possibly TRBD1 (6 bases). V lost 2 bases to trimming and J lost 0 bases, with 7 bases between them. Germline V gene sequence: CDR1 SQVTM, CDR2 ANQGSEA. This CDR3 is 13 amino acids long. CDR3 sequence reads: CSVERTVNTEAFF. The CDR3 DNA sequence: TGCAGCGTTGAACGGACAGTGAACACTGAAGCTTTCTTT.

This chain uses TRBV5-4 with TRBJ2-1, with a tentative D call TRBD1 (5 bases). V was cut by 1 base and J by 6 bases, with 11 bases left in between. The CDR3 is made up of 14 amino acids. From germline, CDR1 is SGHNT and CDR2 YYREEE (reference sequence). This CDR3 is CASSLKQVSNEQFF. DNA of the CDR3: TGTGCCAGCAGCTTGAAACAGGTCTCCAATGAGCAGTTCTTC.

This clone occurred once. The DNA for the CDR3 is TGTGCCACCAGCAGAGCGGGGGGCAAGGGAAATAGCAATCAGCCCCAGCATTTT. As protein: CATSRAGGKGNSNQPQHF. The chain uses TRBV15 and TRBJ1-5; TRBD1 might be the D (6 bases). This CDR3 has 18 amino acids. CDR1 is LNHNV and CDR2 is YYDKDF in the germline V gene (reference sequence). Trimming pared 1 base from V and 0 bases from J, leaving 16 bases between.

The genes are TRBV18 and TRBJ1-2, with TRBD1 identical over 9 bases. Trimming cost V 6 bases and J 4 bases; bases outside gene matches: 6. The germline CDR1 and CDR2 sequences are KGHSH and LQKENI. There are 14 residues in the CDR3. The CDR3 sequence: CASSPETGGYGYTF. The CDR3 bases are TGTGCCAGCTCGCCGGAGACAGGGGGCTATGGCTACACCTTC.

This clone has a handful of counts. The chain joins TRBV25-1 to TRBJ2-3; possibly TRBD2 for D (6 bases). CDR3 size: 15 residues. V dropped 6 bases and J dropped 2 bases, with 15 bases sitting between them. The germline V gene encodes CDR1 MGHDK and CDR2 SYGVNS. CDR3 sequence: CASSPRGRDTDTQYF. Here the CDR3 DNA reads TGTGCCAGCAGCCCGCGGGGTCGGGACACAGATACGCAGTATTTT.

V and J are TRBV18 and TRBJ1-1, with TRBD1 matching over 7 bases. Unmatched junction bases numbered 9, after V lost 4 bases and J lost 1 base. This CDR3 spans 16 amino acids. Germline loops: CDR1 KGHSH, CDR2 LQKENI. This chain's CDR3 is CASSQETGPGNTEAFF. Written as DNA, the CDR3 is TGTGCCAGCTCACAGGAGACAGGGCCCGGGAACACTGAAGCTTTCTTT.

CDR3 in amino acids: CASGGQGRWPPLHF. CDR3 bases: TGTGCCAGTGGGGGACAGGGTCGGTGGCCACCCCTCCACTTT. The J gene is TRBJ1-6, the V gene TRBV19; TRBD1 matches at 9 bases. V shed 8 bases, J shed 11 bases, and the junction held 10 bases outside the gene matches. Germline CDR1 reads LNHDA; CDR2 reads SQIVND (reference sequence). The CDR3 has 14 residues.

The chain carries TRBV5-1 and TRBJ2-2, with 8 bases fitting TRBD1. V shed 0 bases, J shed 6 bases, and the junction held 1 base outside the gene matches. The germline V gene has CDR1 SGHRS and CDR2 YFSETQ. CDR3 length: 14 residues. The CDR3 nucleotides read TGCGCCAGCAGCTTGGACAGGGGGTCCGGGGAGCTGTTTTTT. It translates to CASSLDRGSGELFF.

The CDR3 is CASSREGSSYNEQFF. The CDR3 region has the DNA TGTGCCAGCAGCCGAGAGGGAAGCTCCTACAATGAGCAGTTCTTC. V gene TRBV6-6 combines with J gene TRBJ2-1; tentatively, D is TRBD2 (5 bases). Germline-derived CDR1 and CDR2 are MNHNY and SVGAGI (reference sequence). This CDR3 comprises 15 residues. Deletions cut 6 bases from V and 0 bases from J, with 12 bases between.